The 8 T cell receptor beta chains reported below all come from one sample, sequenced in a study of cytomegalovirus exposure and HLA in healthy donors. Assay used: immunoSEQ multiplex PCR; TCRdb lists only in-frame clones, some missing. Seen here are 95,000 to 150,000 clones, 89% observed once, and the top ten hold 1.5% to 2.5%. The sample consisted of PBMCs. These receptors were taken from a woman aged 18-29 years in good health and CMV-seronegative.

J is TRBJ2-1 and V is TRBV20-1, with D perhaps TRBD1 (5 bases). Between the trimmed V and J ends, which lost 1 base and 14 bases, there was a span of 9 bases. The germline V gene encodes CDR1 DFQATT and CDR2 SNEGSKA (reference sequence). The CDR3 is 10 residues long. CDR3 loop: CSARGPQEFF. The CDR3 region has the DNA TGCAGTGCTAGAGGACCACAGGAGTTCTTC.

The chain joins TRBV6-6 to TRBJ2-1, with a possible D match to TRBD2 (6 bases). Germline CDR1 MNHNY, CDR2 SVGAGI (reference sequence). CDR3 size: 15 residues. V lost 4 bases, J lost 8 bases, and 18 bases lay in between. DNA for the CDR3: TGTGCCAGCAGTTCTGGTAGCGGCGACTTGTATGAGCAGTTCTTC. Amino acid sequence: CASSSGSGDLYEQFF.

The chain links TRBV5-1 to TRBJ2-1, with 11 bases that match TRBD2. Germline trimming cut 0 bases from V and 9 bases from J; bases unmatched to any gene: 14. Germline V gene sequence: CDR1 SGHRS, CDR2 YFSETQ. This CDR3 comprises 18 residues. The CDR3 region is CASSLGLAGGPRVIEQFF. DNA for the CDR3: TGCGCCAGCAGCTTGGGTTTAGCGGGAGGGCCTAGAGTTATTGAGCAGTTCTTC.

In its sample, this clone was seen once. The V and J genes are TRBV9 and TRBJ2-2; TRBD2 matches at 7 bases. Germline V CDR1 and CDR2: SGDLS, YYNGEE. The CDR3 is 17 residues long. V gave up 1 base and J gave up 2 bases; unmatched junction bases: 8. The CDR3 is CASSVPAERGNTGELFF. The CDR3 bases are TGTGCCAGCAGCGTACCGGCCGAGCGGGGCAACACCGGGGAGCTGTTTTTT.

The genes are TRBV5-1 and TRBJ1-1; D is unclear. Trimming left V 2 bases short and J 1 base short, with 6 bases between. CDR1 is SGHRS and CDR2 is YFSETQ in the germline V gene. CDR3 length equals 13 residues. CDR3 loop: CASSFTGNTEAFF. Here the CDR3 DNA reads TGCGCCAGCAGCTTCACGGGGAACACTGAAGCTTTCTTT.

The sample holds a few counts of this clone. V gene TRBV7-9 combines with J gene TRBJ1-1; TRBD1 is a possible D gene (5 bases). Trimming took off 5 bases at V and 4 bases at J, with 20 bases between the two ends. Per the germline V gene, CDR1 is SEHNR and CDR2 is FQNEAQ (reference sequence). This CDR3 has 16 amino acids. The CDR3 sequence: CASSPGDLGVSTEAFF. Here the CDR3 DNA reads TGTGCCAGCAGCCCGGGGGACTTGGGAGTAAGCACTGAAGCTTTCTTT.

The gene calls are TRBV11-3 and TRBJ2-1; 8 positions agree with TRBD2. CDR3 length equals 14 residues. CDR1 is SGHNT, CDR2 YENEEA, per germline. Losses at the gene ends were 1 base for V and 12 bases for J; bases not matched to a gene: 8. The CDR3 nucleotides read TGTGCCAGCAGCTTAGGTGAACGGGAGGGGGGGCAGTTCTTC. Translation gives CASSLGEREGGQFF.

The chain has TRBV28 and TRBJ2-3; D possibly corresponds to TRBD1 (10 bases). Germline loops: CDR1 MDHEN, CDR2 SYDVKM. The CDR3 sequence is 19 residues long. Between the trimmed V and J ends, which lost 6 bases and 1 base, there was a span of 26 bases. This chain's CDR3 is CASRRRDRGLAGGTDTQYF. DNA for the CDR3: TGTGCCAGCAGACGCCGGGACAGGGGTTTAGCGGGAGGCACAGATACGCAGTATTTT.